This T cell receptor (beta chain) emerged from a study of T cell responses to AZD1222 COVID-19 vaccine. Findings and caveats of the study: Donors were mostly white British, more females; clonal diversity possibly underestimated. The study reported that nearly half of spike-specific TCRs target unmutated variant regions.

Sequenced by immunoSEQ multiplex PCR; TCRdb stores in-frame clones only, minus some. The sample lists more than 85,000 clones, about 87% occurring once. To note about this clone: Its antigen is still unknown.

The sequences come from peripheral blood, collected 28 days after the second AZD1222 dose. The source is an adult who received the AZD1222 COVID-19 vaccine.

The chain's CDR3 is CASSLTGTGGETQYF. The CDR3 DNA reads as TGCGCCAGCAGCTTGACCGGGACAGGGGGAGAGACCCAGTACTTC. The chain carries TRBV5-1 and TRBJ2-5; 11 nucleotides line up with TRBD1. Germline V gene data show CDR1 as SGHRS and CDR2 as YFSETQ. The CDR3 has 15 residues. Unmatched junction bases numbered 3, after V lost 1 base and J lost 4 bases.